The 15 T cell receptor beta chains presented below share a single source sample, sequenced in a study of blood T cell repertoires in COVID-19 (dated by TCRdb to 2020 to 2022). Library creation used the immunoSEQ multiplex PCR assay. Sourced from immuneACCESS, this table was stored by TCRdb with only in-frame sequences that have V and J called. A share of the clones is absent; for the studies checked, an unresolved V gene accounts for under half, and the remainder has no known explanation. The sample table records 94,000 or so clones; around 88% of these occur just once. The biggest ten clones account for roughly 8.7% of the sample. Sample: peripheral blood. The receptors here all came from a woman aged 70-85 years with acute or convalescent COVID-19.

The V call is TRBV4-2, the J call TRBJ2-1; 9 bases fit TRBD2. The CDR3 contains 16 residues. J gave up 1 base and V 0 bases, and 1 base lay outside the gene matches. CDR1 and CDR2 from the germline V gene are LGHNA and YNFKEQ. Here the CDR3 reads CASSQELAGSYNEQFF. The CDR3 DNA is TGTGCCAGCAGCCAAGAGCTAGCGGGGTCCTACAATGAGCAGTTCTTC.

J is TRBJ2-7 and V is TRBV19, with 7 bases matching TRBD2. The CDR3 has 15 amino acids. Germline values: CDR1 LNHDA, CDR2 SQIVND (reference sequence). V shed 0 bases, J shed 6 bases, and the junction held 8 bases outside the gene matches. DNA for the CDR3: TGTGCCAGTAGTATAGAGGGCGGGAGTCGGGGCGAGCAGTACTTC. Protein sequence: CASSIEGGSRGEQYF.

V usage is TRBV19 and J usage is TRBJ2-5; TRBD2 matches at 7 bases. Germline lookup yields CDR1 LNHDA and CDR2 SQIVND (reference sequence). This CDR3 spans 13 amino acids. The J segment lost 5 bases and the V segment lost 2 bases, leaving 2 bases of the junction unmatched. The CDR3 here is CASSISGVETQYF. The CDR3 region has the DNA TGTGCCAGTAGTATAAGCGGGGTTGAGACCCAGTACTTC. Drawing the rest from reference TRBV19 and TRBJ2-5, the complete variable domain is DGGITQSPKYLFRKEGQNVTLSCEQNLNHDAMYWYRQDPGQGLRLIYYSQIVNDFQKGDIAEGYSVSREKKESFPLTVTSAQKNPTAFYLCASSISGVETQYFGPGTRLLVL.

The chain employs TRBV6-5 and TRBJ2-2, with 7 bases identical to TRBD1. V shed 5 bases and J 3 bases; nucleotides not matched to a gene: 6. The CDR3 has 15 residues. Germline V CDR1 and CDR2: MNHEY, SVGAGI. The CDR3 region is CASSRVQGDTGELFF. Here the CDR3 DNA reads TGTGCCAGCAGTCGGGTGCAGGGGGACACCGGGGAGCTGTTTTTT.

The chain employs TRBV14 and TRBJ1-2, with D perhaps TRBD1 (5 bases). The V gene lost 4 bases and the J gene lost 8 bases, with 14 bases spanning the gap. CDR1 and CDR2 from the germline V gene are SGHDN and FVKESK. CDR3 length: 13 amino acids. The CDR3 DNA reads TGTGCCAGCAGCCCAGGGCCGCACTGGGGCTACACCTTC. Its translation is CASSPGPHWGYTF.

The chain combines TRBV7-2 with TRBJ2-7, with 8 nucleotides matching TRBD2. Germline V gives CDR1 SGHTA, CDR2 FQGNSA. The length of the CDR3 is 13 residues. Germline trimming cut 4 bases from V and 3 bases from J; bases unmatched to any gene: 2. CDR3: CASSWSGSYEQYF. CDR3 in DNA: TGTGCCAGCAGCTGGAGCGGGAGCTACGAGCAGTACTTC. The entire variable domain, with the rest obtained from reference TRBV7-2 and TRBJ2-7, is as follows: GAGVSQSPSNKVTEKGKDVELRCDPISGHTALYWYRQSLGQGLEFLIYFQGNSAPDKSGLPSDRFSAERTGGSVSTLTIQRTQQEDSAVYLCASSWSGSYEQYFGPGTRLTVT.

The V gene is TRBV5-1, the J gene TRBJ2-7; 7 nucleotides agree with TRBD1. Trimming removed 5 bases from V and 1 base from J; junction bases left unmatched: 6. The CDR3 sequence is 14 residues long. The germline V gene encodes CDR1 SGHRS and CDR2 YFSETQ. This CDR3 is CASSRTGYSYEQYF. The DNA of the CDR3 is TGCGCCAGCAGTCGGACAGGCTATTCCTACGAGCAGTACTTC.

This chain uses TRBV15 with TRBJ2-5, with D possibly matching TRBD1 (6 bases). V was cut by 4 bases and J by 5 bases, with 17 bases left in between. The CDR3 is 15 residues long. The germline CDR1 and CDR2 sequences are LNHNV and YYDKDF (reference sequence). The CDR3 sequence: CATSKGQFLRETQYF. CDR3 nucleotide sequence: TGTGCCACCAGCAAAGGACAGTTCTTGCGGGAGACCCAGTACTTC.

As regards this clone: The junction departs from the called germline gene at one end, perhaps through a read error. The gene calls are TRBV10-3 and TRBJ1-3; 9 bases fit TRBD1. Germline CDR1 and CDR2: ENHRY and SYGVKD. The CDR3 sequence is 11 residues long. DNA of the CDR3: TGTGCCATCACCGAGTCGTGGGACAGGGAGTTT. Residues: CAITESWDREF.

The CDR3 reads CASRQSPLTGTGTEAFF. CDR3 nucleotide sequence: TGTGCCAGCAGACAAAGCCCCCTGACAGGGACTGGCACTGAAGCTTTCTTT. J is TRBJ1-1 and V is TRBV3-1 (or the pseudogene TRBV3-2); 7 bases match TRBD1. Germline assignment: CDR1 LGHDT and CDR2 YNNKEL (reference sequence). CDR3 length equals 17 residues. J lost 4 bases, V lost 6 bases, and 17 bases had no gene match.

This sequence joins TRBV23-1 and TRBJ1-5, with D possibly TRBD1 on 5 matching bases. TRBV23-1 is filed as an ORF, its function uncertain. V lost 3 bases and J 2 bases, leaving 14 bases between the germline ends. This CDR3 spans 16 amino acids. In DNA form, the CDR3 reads TGCGCCAGCAGTCACTTGGGACTGGCTCGCAATCAGCCCCAGCATTTT. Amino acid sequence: CASSHLGLARNQPQHF.

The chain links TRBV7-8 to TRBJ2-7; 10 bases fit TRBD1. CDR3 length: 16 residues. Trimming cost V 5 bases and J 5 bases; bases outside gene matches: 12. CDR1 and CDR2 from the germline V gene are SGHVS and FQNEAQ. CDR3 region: CASSLTGTGVDHEQYF. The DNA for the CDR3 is TGTGCCAGCAGCCTTACCGGGACAGGGGTCGACCACGAGCAGTACTTC. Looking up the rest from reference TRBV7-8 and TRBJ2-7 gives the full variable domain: GAGVSQSPRYKVAKRGQDVALRCDPISGHVSLFWYQQALGQGPEFLTYFQNEAQLDKSGLPSDRFFAERPEGSVSTLKIQRTQQEDSAVYLCASSLTGTGVDHEQYFGPGTRLTVT.

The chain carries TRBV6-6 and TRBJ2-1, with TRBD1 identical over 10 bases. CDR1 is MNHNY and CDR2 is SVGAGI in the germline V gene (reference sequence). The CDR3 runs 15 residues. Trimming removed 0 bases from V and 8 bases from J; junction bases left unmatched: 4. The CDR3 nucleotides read TGTGCCAGCAGTTACTCGGGACAGGGGATTGATGAGCAGTTCTTC. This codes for CASSYSGQGIDEQFF.

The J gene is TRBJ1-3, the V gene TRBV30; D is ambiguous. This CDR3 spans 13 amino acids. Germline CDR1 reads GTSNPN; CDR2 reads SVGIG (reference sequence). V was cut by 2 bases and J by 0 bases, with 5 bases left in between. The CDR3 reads CAWSIHSGNTIYF. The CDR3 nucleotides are TGTGCCTGGAGTATCCACTCTGGAAACACCATATATTTT.

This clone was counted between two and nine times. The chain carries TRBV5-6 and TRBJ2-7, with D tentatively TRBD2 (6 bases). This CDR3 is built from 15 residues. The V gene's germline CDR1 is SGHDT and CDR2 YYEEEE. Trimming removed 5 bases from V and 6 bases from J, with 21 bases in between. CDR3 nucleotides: TGTGCCAGCAGTTCTGGGGGGACGGAGGGATCCGAGCAGTACTTC. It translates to CASSSGGTEGSEQYF.